The subject of this entry is one TCR beta chain. What it binds is not known. This record belongs to a study of T cell responses to AZD1222 COVID-19 vaccine. Points from the study as a whole: No repertoire was sampled before or during the peak T cell response, only after it. An increase in Spike-specific TCR breadth and depth was observed after two AZD1222 doses. The donor cohort was predominantly white British with a female majority, and clonal diversity may have been underestimated.

Sequencing was performed with immunoSEQ multiplex PCR; in TCRdb, only in-frame clones are kept and a portion is missing. The table has 100,000 to 150,000 clones, about 88% seen once. The CDR3 runs to 16 residues. Germline CDR1 reads LGHNT; CDR2 reads FRNRAP. The V segment lost 6 bases and the J segment 6 bases; nucleotides outside the gene matches: 16. The sequencing used peripheral blood, collected on day 0 of AZD1222 vaccination. V usage is TRBV12-5 and J usage is TRBJ1-2, with 7 bases matching TRBD1. This sequence was found in an adult in good health. CDR3 protein: CASGLPGGGEIDGYTF. CDR3 sequence (DNA): TGTGCTAGTGGCTTGCCAGGGGGAGGGGAAATCGATGGCTACACCTTC.